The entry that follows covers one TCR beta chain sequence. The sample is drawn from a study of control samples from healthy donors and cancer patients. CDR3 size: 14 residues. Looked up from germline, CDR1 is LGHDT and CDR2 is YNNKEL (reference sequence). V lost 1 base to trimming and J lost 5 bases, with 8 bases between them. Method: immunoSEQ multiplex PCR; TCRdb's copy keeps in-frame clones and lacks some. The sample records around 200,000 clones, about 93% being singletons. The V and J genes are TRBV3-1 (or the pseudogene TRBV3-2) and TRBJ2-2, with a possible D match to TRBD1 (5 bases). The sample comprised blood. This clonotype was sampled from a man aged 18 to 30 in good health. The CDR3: CASSQGTTTGELFF. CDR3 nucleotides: TGTGCCAGCAGCCAAGGGACAACGACCGGGGAGCTGTTTTTT.